In this sample, the clone carrying this TCR beta chain turned up a few times. Its cognate antigen is unknown. The data were taken from a study of T cell responses to AZD1222 COVID-19 vaccine. Study-wide context: The analysis combined second doses at about 4 or about 12 weeks.

Clones were read by immunoSEQ multiplex PCR, and TCRdb kept only the in-frame ones, dropping some. Counted here are 120,000 to 150,000 clones, about 91% occurring once; the ten biggest clones make up around 2%. Study conclusions and caveats: Vaccine-associated CD4 TCRs ranged over spike, dominating at 160-218 and 743-854. Donors, mostly white British, included more females; clonal diversity was possibly underestimated.

The sequence came from an adult in good health. The specimen was peripheral blood, collected on day 0 of AZD1222 vaccination.

CDR3 sequence: CASSKGGDYHQPQHF. Here the CDR3 DNA reads TGTGCCAGCAGCAAAGGAGGGGATTACCATCAGCCCCAGCATTTT. The chain combines TRBV21-1 with TRBJ1-5. TRBV21-1 is given as a pseudogene. The CDR3 extends over 15 amino acids.